The TCR beta chain under discussion was sequenced for a study of T cell responses to AZD1222 COVID-19 vaccine. Points from the study as a whole: There were mostly white British donors and more females than males, and clonal diversity was possibly underestimated. Increases in Spike-specific TCR breadth and depth were seen after two AZD1222 doses. Samples come after the peak T cell response, not at day 14. Only a handful of AZD1222 recipients tested seropositive at baseline.

Details on this clone: Its antigen is not known.

Unmatched junction bases numbered 5, after V lost 5 bases and J lost 2 bases. Germline V gives CDR1 MDHEN, CDR2 SYDVKM. The CDR3 runs 14 residues. The assay was immunoSEQ multiplex PCR, and TCRdb's table has in-frame clones only and misses some. The data contain around 140,000 clones, nearly 95% of them singletons. J is TRBJ2-5 and V is TRBV28; 7 bases agree with TRBD2. The TCR was taken from an adult in good health. This specimen was peripheral blood, taken on day 0 of AZD1222 vaccination. CDR3 DNA sequence: TGTGCCAGCAGTAACCGGGGGGTTCAAGAGACCCAGTACTTC. Translation gives CASSNRGVQETQYF.